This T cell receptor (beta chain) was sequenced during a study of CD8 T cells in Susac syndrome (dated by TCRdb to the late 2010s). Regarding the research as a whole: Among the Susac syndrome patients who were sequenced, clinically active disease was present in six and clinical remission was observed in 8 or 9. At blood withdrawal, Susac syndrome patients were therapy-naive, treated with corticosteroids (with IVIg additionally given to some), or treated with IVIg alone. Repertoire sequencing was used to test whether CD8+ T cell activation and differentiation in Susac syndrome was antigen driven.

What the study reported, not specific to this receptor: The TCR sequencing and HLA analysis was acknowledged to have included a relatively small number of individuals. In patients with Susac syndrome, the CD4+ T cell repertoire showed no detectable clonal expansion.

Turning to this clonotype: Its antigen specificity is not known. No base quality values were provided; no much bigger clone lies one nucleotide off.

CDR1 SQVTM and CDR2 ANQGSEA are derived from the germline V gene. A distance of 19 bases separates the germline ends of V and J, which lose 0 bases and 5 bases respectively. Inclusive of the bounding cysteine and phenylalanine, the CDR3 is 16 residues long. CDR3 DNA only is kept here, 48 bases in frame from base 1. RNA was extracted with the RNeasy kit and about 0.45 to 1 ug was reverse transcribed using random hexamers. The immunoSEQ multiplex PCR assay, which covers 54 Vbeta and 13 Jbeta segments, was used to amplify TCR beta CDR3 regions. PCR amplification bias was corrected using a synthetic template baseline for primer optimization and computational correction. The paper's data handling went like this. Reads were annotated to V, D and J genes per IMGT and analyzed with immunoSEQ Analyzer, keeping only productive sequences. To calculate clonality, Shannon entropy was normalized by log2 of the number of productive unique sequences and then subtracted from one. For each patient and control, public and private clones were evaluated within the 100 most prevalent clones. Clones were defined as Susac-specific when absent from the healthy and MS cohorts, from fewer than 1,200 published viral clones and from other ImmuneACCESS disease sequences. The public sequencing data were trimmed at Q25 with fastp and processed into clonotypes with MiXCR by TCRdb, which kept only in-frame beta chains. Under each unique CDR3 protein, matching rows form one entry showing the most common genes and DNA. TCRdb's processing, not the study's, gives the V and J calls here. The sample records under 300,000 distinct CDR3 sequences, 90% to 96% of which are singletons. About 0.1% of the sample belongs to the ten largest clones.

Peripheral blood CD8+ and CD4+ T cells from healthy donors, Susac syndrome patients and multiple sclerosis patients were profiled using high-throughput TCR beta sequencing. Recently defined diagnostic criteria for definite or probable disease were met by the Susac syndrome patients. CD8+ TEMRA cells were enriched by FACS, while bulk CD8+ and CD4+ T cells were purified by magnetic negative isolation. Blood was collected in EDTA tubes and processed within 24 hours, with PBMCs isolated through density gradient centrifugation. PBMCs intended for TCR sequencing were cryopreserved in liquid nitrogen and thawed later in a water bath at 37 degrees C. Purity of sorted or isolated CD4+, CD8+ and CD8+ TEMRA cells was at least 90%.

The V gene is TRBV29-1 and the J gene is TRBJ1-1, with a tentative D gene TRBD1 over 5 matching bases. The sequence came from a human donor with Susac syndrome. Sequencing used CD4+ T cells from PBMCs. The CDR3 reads CSVEEGGEWTRTEAFF. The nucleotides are TGCAGCGTTGAAGAGGGGGGAGAGTGGACACGAACTGAAGCTTTCTTT.